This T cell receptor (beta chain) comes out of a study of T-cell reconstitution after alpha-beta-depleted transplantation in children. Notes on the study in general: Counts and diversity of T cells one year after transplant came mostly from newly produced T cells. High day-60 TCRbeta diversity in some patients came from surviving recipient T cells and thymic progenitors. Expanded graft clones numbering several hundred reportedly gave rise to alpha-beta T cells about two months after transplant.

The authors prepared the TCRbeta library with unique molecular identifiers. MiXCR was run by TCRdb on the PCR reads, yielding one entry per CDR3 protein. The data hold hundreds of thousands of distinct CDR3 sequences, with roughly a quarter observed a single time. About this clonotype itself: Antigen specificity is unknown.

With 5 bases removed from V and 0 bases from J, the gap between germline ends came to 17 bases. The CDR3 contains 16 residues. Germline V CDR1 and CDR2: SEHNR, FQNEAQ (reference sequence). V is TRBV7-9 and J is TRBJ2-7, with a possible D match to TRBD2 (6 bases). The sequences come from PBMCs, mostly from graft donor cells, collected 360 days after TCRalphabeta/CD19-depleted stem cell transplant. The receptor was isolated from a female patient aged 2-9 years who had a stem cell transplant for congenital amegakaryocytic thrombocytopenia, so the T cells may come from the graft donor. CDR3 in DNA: TGTGCCAGCAGCCTGGGCGGACTACTCAACTCCTACGAGCAGTACTTC. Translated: CASSLGGLLNSYEQYF.